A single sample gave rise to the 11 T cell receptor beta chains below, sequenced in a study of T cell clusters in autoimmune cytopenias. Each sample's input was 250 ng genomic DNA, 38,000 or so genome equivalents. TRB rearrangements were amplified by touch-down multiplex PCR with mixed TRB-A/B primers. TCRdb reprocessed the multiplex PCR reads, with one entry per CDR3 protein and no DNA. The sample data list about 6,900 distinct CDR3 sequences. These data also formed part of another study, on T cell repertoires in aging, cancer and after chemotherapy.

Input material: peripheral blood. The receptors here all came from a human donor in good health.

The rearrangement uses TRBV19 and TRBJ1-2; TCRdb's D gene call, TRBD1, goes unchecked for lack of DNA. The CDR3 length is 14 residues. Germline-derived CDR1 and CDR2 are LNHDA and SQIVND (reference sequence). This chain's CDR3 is CASSGQGWGNGYTF. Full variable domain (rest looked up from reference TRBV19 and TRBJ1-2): DGGITQSPKYLFRKEGQNVTLSCEQNLNHDAMYWYRQDPGQGLRLIYYSQIVNDFQKGDIAEGYSVSREKKESFPLTVTSAQKNPTAFYLCASSGQGWGNGYTFGSGTRLTVV.

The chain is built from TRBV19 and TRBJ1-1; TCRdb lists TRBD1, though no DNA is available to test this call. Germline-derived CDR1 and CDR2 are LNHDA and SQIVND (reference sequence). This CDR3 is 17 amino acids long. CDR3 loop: CASSIIYTQGMNTEAFF.

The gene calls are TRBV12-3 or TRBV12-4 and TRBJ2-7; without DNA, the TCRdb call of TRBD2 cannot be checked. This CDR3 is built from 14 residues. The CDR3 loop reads CASSTHAFSYEQYF.

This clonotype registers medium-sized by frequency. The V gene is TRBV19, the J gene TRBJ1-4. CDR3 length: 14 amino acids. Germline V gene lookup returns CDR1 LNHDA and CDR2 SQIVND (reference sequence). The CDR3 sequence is CASRAVATNEKLFF.

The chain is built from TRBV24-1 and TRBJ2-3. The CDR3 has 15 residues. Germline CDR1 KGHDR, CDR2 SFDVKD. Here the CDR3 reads CATSDLRLNTDTQYF.

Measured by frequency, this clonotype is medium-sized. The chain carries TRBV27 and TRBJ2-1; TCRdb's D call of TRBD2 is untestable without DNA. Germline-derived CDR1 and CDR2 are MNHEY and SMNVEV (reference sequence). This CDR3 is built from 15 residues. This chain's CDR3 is CASSPPGLGYNEQFF.

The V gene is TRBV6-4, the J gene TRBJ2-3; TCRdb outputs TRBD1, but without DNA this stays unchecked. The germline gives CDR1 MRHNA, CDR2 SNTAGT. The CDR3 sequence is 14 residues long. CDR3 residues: CASSTGGVPDTQYF.

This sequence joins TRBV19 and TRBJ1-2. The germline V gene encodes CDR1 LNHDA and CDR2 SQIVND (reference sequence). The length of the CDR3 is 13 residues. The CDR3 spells CASSIRDLNGYTF.

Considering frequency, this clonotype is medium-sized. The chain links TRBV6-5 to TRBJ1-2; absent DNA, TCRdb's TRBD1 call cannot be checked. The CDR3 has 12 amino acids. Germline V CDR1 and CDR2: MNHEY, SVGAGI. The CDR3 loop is CASSTGTYGYTF.

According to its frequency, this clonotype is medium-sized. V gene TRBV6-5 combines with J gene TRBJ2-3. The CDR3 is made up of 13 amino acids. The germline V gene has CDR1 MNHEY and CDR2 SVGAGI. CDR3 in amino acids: CASSYGGADTQYF.

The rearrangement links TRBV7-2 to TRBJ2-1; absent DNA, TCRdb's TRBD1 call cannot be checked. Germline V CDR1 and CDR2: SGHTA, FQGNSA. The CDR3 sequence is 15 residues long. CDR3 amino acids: CASSLWGGTYNEQFF.